One and the same sample provided the 9 T cell receptor beta chains below, sequenced in a study of T cells in Graves' hyperthyroidism and ophthalmopathy (dated by TCRdb to the late 2010s). To prepare the library, multiplex PCR was applied. For sequencing, an Illumina HiSeq 2000 was employed. TCR beta CDR3 regions were amplified from RNA transcripts. For the first round of RT-PCR on the TCR CDR3, the HTBI primer set was used together with the Qiagen OneStep RT-PCR kit. In TCRdb, the public reads were trimmed at Q25 with fastp and aligned with MiXCR, with productive beta chains retained. A single entry per CDR3 protein holds the most common genes and DNA from its merged rows. The table for this sample lists 280,000 or so distinct CDR3 sequences; about 16% of them were counted only once. Clones ranked in the top ten supply more than 30% of the sample. Input material: blood. The source of these receptors is a woman between 45 and 65 years old with Graves' hyperthyroidism that later progressed to Graves' ophthalmopathy.

The V gene is TRBV28, the J gene TRBJ1-1; D is perhaps TRBD1 (5 bases). Germline values: CDR1 MDHEN, CDR2 SYDVKM. With 1 base removed from V and 1 base from J, the gap between germline ends came to 7 bases. CDR3 length: 14 amino acids. The CDR3 DNA reads as TGTGCCAGCAGTTTATATGGGGGGAACACTGAAGCTTTCTTT. The encoded protein is CASSLYGGNTEAFF.

A few counts support this clonotype. The chain recombines TRBV5-1 with TRBJ2-1; D gene ambiguous. The CDR3 extends over 13 amino acids. Germline CDR1 is SGHRS and CDR2 is YFSETQ. V was trimmed by 2 bases and J by 7 bases, leaving 10 bases between them. The CDR3 DNA sequence: TGCGCCAGCAGCTTCCGGGCGGAGAATGAGCAGTTCTTC. This codes for CASSFRAENEQFF. Using reference TRBV5-1 and TRBJ2-1 for the parts outside the CDR3, the full variable domain is KAGVTQTPRYLIKTRGQQVTLSCSPISGHRSVSWYQQTPGQGLQFLFEYFSETQRNKGNFPGRFSGRQFSNSRSEMNVSTLELGDSALYLCASSFRAENEQFFGPGTRLTVL.

The sample holds many counts of this clonotype. The V call is TRBV2, the J call TRBJ2-2; 10 positions match TRBD2. CDR1 SNHLY and CDR2 FYNNEI come from the germline V gene. The junction had 6 bases not matched to a gene; V was cut back by 5 bases and J by 6 bases. The CDR3 runs to 15 residues. CDR3 bases: TGTGCCAGCAGTCCCGGGACTAGCGTCCCCGGGGAGCTGTTTTTT. This gives the protein CASSPGTSVPGELFF. Supplemented by reference TRBV2 and TRBJ2-2, the full variable domain reads EPEVTQTPSHQVTQMGQEVILRCVPISNHLYFYWYRQILGQKVEFLVSFYNNEISEKSEIFDDQFSVERPDGSNFTLKIRSTKLEDSAMYFCASSPGTSVPGELFFGEGSRLTVL.

The chain links TRBV5-4 to TRBJ2-2; D gene unclear. Trimming removed 2 bases at V and 6 bases at J, with 14 bases between. Germline loops: CDR1 SGHNT, CDR2 YYREEE (reference sequence). The CDR3 contains 15 residues. In nucleotides, the CDR3 is TGTGCCAGCAGCTTCGGCGGCTTGGTCCCCGGGGAGCTGTTTTTT. Translation: CASSFGGLVPGELFF.

This clonotype was picked up a small number of times. The J gene is TRBJ1-5, the V gene TRBV19; possible D gene TRBD1, 5 bases. CDR1 is LNHDA, CDR2 SQIVND, per germline (reference sequence). Deletions cut 2 bases from V and 8 bases from J, with 19 bases between. The CDR3 is made up of 16 amino acids. This CDR3 is CASSIQLLLPGEPQHF. The CDR3 DNA reads as TGTGCCAGTAGTATACAACTTCTCCTCCCGGGGGAGCCCCAGCATTTT.

This clonotype was observed once. The rearrangement links TRBV29-1 to TRBJ1-1; D call uncertain. This CDR3 has 11 amino acids. The germline CDR1 and CDR2 sequences are SQVTM and ANQGSEA. The V end was cut by 4 bases, the J end by 8 bases, with 11 bases between. CDR3 amino acids: CSVVGSREAFF. CDR3 sequence (DNA): TGCAGCGTTGTTGGATCTCGAGAAGCTTTCTTT.

This clonotype was counted only a few times. V and J are TRBV29-1 and TRBJ2-6; D ambiguous. CDR1 and CDR2 (germline): SQVTM, ANQGSEA. This CDR3 has 14 amino acids. Trimming stripped 6 bases from V and 3 bases from J, with 12 bases between. The chain's CDR3 is CSVVGLGGANVLTF. In nucleotides, the CDR3 is TGCAGCGTGGTGGGCCTCGGTGGGGCCAACGTCCTGACTTTC.

This clonotype has ten or more counts. This chain joins TRBV2 and TRBJ2-2, with a weak D call TRBD1 (5 bases). This CDR3 region has 14 residues. The V and J ends lost 3 bases and 7 bases respectively, with 12 bases between them. The germline V gene encodes CDR1 SNHLY and CDR2 FYNNEI. The CDR3 coding sequence is TGTGCCAGCAGTGATCAGACAGCCTACGGGGAGCTGTTTTTT. Encoded protein: CASSDQTAYGELFF.

The table lists this clonotype with many counts. V usage is TRBV9 and J usage is TRBJ2-7; 9 bases match TRBD2. The V segment lost 0 bases and the J segment 5 bases; nucleotides outside the gene matches: 6. The CDR3 has 15 amino acids. Germline V CDR1 and CDR2: SGDLS, YYNGEE. The CDR3 loop reads CASSVASGTSHEQYF. The CDR3 nucleotides read TGTGCCAGCAGCGTAGCGTCCGGGACTAGCCACGAGCAGTACTTC.